This T cell receptor (beta chain) appears in the sequencing data of a study of blood T cell repertoires in COVID-19. Study-wide context: PBMCs, B-cell-depleted T cells, or T cells were the source of the cDNA or gDNA that made up the material.

CDR3 length: 18 residues. CDR1 SNHLY and CDR2 FYNNEI come from the germline V gene. Between the trimmed V and J ends, which lost 8 bases and 5 bases, there was a span of 29 bases. In the original workflow: Estimation of nucleated cell counts was performed using reference gene primer amplification. TCRdb's table, derived via immunoSEQ multiplex PCR, lists solely in-frame clones and lacks some. That table gives V, J and clone size, and the DNA gave D and trimming. This table has 100,000 or so clones, roughly four fifths appearing once. The sequenced material came from peripheral blood. The clonotype comes from a woman aged 80 or older with acute or convalescent COVID-19. The genes are TRBV2 and TRBJ2-3; D is possibly TRBD2 (6 bases). CDR3 bases: TGTGCCAGCGCCGTTCCGCGAGGAGCGGAGGGCATCAGAGATACGCAGTATTTT. This encodes CASAVPRGAEGIRDTQYF.